The present T cell receptor (beta chain) was sequenced within a study of blood T cell repertoires in COVID-19. Overall study context: Spain, Italy and the United States supplied samples that represented acute and convalescent COVID-19. Sources were T cells, B-cell-depleted T cells, or PBMCs; the material itself was cDNA or gDNA.

TCRdb's copy holds only in-frame clones and misses some; the assay was immunoSEQ multiplex PCR. The sample records about 52,000 clones, 80% to 90% being singletons. This CDR3 is 14 amino acids long. With 4 bases clipped from V and 5 bases from J, the junction kept 4 bases outside the gene matches. The germline gives CDR1 LNHDA, CDR2 SQIVND (reference sequence). Sequences were obtained from peripheral blood. The source is an older man with acute or convalescent COVID-19. This chain joins TRBV19 and TRBJ2-5; TRBD1 matches at 10 bases. The CDR3 DNA reads as TGTGCCAGTAGTAAACGGGGACAGGGGGAGACCCAGTACTTC. This codes for CASSKRGQGETQYF.